This T cell receptor beta chain was sequenced in a study of patients and donors after allogeneic stem cell transplantation. The CDR3 contains 13 residues. Trimming removed 1 base from V and 7 bases from J, with 8 bases in between. Germline V gene data show CDR1 as MNHEY and CDR2 as SMNVEV (reference sequence). Each CDR3 protein is one row after TCRdb ran MiXCR on the RT-PCR reads. The profile covers around 150,000 distinct CDR3 sequences, with approximately 40% appearing a single time and 40% to 55% taken by the ten largest. The V call is TRBV27, the J call TRBJ1-5; D unresolved. The source is a human donor who was either an allogeneic HSCT recipient or a stem cell or donor lymphocyte infusion donor (not recorded which). It is not recorded whose cells these are; they may come from a transplant donor. Sequenced input: blood, either unsorted or a sorted T cell fraction (not recorded which). DNA for the CDR3: TGTGCCAGCAGTTTATACGGGAGCCAGCCCCAGCATTTT. Translated, it gives CASSLYGSQPQHF.